The next 19 T cell receptor beta chains were all read from a single sample in a study of response to subunit inactivated influenza vaccine. TCRdb re-analysed the RT-PCR reads in MiXCR, keeping a single row per CDR3 protein. Here the sample spans roughly 550,000 distinct CDR3 sequences, approximately 24% being singletons. These same data were also listed under a study on T cells expressing NK-cell markers. From that second work: Synthesis of TCR beta cDNA relied on 5'RACE template switching carrying UMIs.

Sequenced material: CD4+ T cells sorted from PBMCs, taken 11 to 12 days after vaccination. Receptor source: a man in his forties or fifties who received an inactivated influenza vaccine.

This clonotype was recorded a few times. The chain couples TRBV6-5 to TRBJ2-7; 8 bases match TRBD1. Germline V gene data show CDR1 as MNHEY and CDR2 as SVGAGI. After removal of 0 bases from V and 3 bases from J, the junction contained 7 bases not matched to a gene. The CDR3 has 16 amino acids. The chain's CDR3 is CASSYSVDRALYEQYF. The CDR3, as DNA: TGTGCCAGCAGTTACTCCGTGGACAGGGCCCTCTACGAGCAGTACTTC.

The chain uses TRBV5-5 and TRBJ2-5; D is possibly TRBD1 (5 bases). The V and J ends lost 5 bases and 5 bases respectively, with 13 bases between them. This CDR3 contains 13 residues. Germline CDR1 reads SGHKS; CDR2 reads YYEKEE (reference sequence). The CDR3 sequence: CASSLDTRETQYF. Written as DNA, the CDR3 is TGTGCCAGCAGTCTGGACACAAGGGAGACCCAGTACTTC.

The J gene is TRBJ1-2, the V gene TRBV3-1, with D perhaps matching TRBD1 (6 bases). The CDR3 sequence is 14 residues long. Germline assignment: CDR1 LGHDT and CDR2 YNNKEL (reference sequence). V shed 3 bases and J shed 7 bases, with 15 bases lying between them. The CDR3 spells CASSQDYRVSGYTF. For the CDR3, the DNA is TGTGCCAGCAGCCAGGACTACAGGGTTTCTGGCTACACCTTC.

This clonotype was detected only a few times. The chain links TRBV25-1 to TRBJ2-6, with D tentatively TRBD1 or TRBD2 (6 bases each). The CDR3 contains 18 residues. Trimming removed 8 bases at V and 0 bases at J, with 20 bases between. Germline CDR1 and CDR2: MGHDK and SYGVNS. The CDR3 coding sequence is TGTGCCAGCCTCAAGGGGGGTACAGCCTTCTCTGGGGCCAACGTCCTGACTTTC. The encoded protein is CASLKGGTAFSGANVLTF.

This clonotype was counted a few times. V usage is TRBV5-1 and J usage is TRBJ2-1, with 7 bases identical to TRBD2. V shed 1 base and J 4 bases; nucleotides not matched to a gene: 8. The CDR3 has 16 amino acids. Germline lookup yields CDR1 SGHRS and CDR2 YFSETQ. The CDR3 sequence: CASSLIAPGGYNEQFF. In nucleotides, the CDR3 is TGCGCCAGCAGCTTGATTGCTCCCGGGGGGTACAATGAGCAGTTCTTC.

The rearrangement joins TRBV11-2 to TRBJ2-6; TRBD1 agrees at 9 bases. This CDR3 is 18 amino acids long. The V gene end was trimmed by 3 bases and the J gene end by 0 bases; junction bases not matched to a gene: 6. Germline V gene lookup returns CDR1 SGHAT and CDR2 FQNNGV. DNA of the CDR3: TGTGCCAGCAGCTTCTATGGGACAGGGTACTCTGGGGCCAACGTCCTGACTTTC. It translates to CASSFYGTGYSGANVLTF.

Only a few counts were recorded for this clonotype. The chain links TRBV28 to TRBJ1-5, with a possible D match to TRBD1 (6 bases). V lost 3 bases and J lost 4, with 10 bases in between. The CDR3 extends over 14 amino acids. Germline V gene data show CDR1 as MDHEN and CDR2 as SYDVKM. The CDR3 DNA reads TGTGCCAGCAGTTTTTGGCAGGGGAATCAGCCCCAGCATTTT. Protein: CASSFWQGNQPQHF.

A few counts support this clonotype. The V and J genes are TRBV5-1 and TRBJ2-7; TRBD1 agrees at 9 bases. Trimming removed 0 bases from V and 2 bases from J; junction bases left unmatched: 12. Germline CDR1 and CDR2: SGHRS and YFSETQ. The CDR3 is 18 residues long. CDR3 DNA sequence: TGCGCCAGCAGCTTGGCGGGGTCGGGGACAGGGACCCCCTACGAGCAGTACTTC. Its protein product is CASSLAGSGTGTPYEQYF. The full variable domain, completed using reference TRBV5-1 and TRBJ2-7, is KAGVTQTPRYLIKTRGQQVTLSCSPISGHRSVSWYQQTPGQGLQFLFEYFSETQRNKGNFPGRFSGRQFSNSRSEMNVSTLELGDSALYLCASSLAGSGTGTPYEQYFGPGTRLTVT.

The chain carries TRBV5-6 and TRBJ2-1; D is perhaps TRBD2 (5 bases). Deletions cut 0 bases from V and 5 bases from J, with 9 bases between. The CDR3 length is 14 residues. Germline lookup yields CDR1 SGHDT and CDR2 YYEEEE. The CDR3 region has the DNA TGTGCCAGCAGCTTGGGTTTAGCGAACAATGAGCAGTTCTTC. It specifies CASSLGLANNEQFF.

A few counts support this clonotype. V is TRBV7-2 and J is TRBJ2-7, with 7 bases matching TRBD2. There are 14 residues in the CDR3. CDR1 is SGHTA, CDR2 FQGNSA, per germline. Unmatched junction bases numbered 10, after V lost 5 bases and J lost 6 bases. Here the CDR3 DNA reads TGTGCCAGCAGCCTCACGGGGGGAGGGGTCGAGCAGTACTTC. It translates to CASSLTGGGVEQYF. Full variable domain (rest looked up from reference TRBV7-2 and TRBJ2-7): GAGVSQSPSNKVTEKGKDVELRCDPISGHTALYWYRQSLGQGLEFLIYFQGNSAPDKSGLPSDRFSAERTGGSVSTLTIQRTQQEDSAVYLCASSLTGGGVEQYFGPGTRLTVT.

The chain combines TRBV5-5 with TRBJ1-5; D remains ambiguous. The V end lost 4 bases, the J end lost 6 bases, and 14 bases lay between the germline ends. Germline-derived CDR1 and CDR2 are SGHKS and YYEKEE (reference sequence). This CDR3 comprises 14 residues. The CDR3 bases are TGTGCCAGCAGCCTTACTAATGGGCCTCAGCCCCAGCATTTT. It codes for CASSLTNGPQPQHF.

The chain joins TRBV4-3 to TRBJ2-3; 8 nucleotides match TRBD1. Looked up from germline, CDR1 is LGHNA and CDR2 is YSLEER. This CDR3 has 16 amino acids. V trimming: 2 bases; J trimming: 2 bases; junction bases outside the gene matches: 6. The CDR3 is CASSQYGTGNTDTQYF. The CDR3 DNA is TGCGCCAGCAGCCAATATGGGACAGGAAACACAGATACGCAGTATTTT.

The V gene is TRBV12-3 or TRBV12-4, the J gene TRBJ2-6; D is unclear. The CDR3 is 15 residues long. Trimming pared 2 bases from V and 0 bases from J, leaving 5 bases between. This chain's CDR3 is CASSLHTSGANVLTF. Here the CDR3 DNA reads TGTGCCAGCAGTTTACACACCTCTGGGGCCAACGTCCTGACTTTC.

This clonotype occurred once. This chain joins TRBV6-5 and TRBJ2-1; weak D call: TRBD2 (5 bases). Germline CDR1 is MNHEY and CDR2 is SVGAGI. The CDR3 spans 11 residues. V lost 2 bases and J lost 12, with 8 bases in between. CDR3: CASSYGLGQFF. As DNA, the CDR3 is TGTGCCAGCAGTTACGGACTTGGGCAGTTCTTC.

The chain links TRBV6-2 or TRBV6-3 to TRBJ2-7; a possible D gene is TRBD1 (6 bases). V dropped 2 bases and J dropped 0 bases, with 20 bases sitting between them. The CDR3 is 18 residues long. In germline, CDR1 is MNHEY, CDR2 SVGEGT. The CDR3: CASSYPLEGDGSSYEQYF. CDR3 nucleotides: TGTGCCAGCAGTTACCCCCTCGAGGGGGACGGAAGCTCCTACGAGCAGTACTTC.

CDR3 region: CASVVQGIYGYTF. CDR3 in DNA: TGTGCCAGCGTAGTTCAGGGGATCTATGGCTACACCTTC. V is TRBV6-1 and J is TRBJ1-2; a possible D gene is TRBD1 (6 bases). This CDR3 region has 13 residues. V lost 8 bases and J 4 bases, leaving 14 bases between the germline ends. Germline loops: CDR1 MNHNS, CDR2 SASEGT.

This clonotype has at least ten counts. The chain has TRBV2 and TRBJ1-5, with 9 bases aligning to TRBD1. The J segment lost 7 bases and the V segment lost 7 bases, leaving 5 bases of the junction unmatched. The CDR3 is made up of 13 amino acids. CDR1 is SNHLY and CDR2 is FYNNEI in the germline V gene. CDR3 region: CASKGQGRQPQHF. CDR3 nucleotides: TGTGCCAGCAAGGGACAGGGACGACAGCCCCAGCATTTT.

About this clonotype itself: One junction end disagrees with the germline gene, perhaps due to a read error. The chain links TRBV7-7 to TRBJ2-1; 8 bases agree with TRBD2. CDR1 is SSHAT and CDR2 is FNYEAQ in the germline V gene (reference sequence). The CDR3 loop spans 15 amino acids. In DNA, the CDR3 is TGTGCTAGCAGCCCGACTAGCGAGGGGTACAATGAGCAGTTCTTC. Protein product: CASSPTSEGYNEQFF.

This clonotype has ten or more counts. The chain joins TRBV7-8 to TRBJ2-2, with 10 bases that match TRBD2. Trimming took 5 bases from V and 5 from J; bases not matched to a gene: 5. This CDR3 comprises 15 residues. In germline, CDR1 is SGHVS, CDR2 FQNEAQ. CDR3 sequence (DNA): TGTGCCAGCAGCCGCGGGACTAGCGATACCGGGGAGCTGTTTTTT. Its translation is CASSRGTSDTGELFF.